The 18 T cell receptor beta chains reported below all come from one sample, sequenced in a study of OX40 agonist ivuxolimab in advanced cancers. Clones were read by immunoSEQ multiplex PCR, and TCRdb kept only the in-frame ones, dropping some. The table lists 70,000 or so clones, about 86% of them singletons. The sample here was CD4+ or CD8+ T cells sorted from blood, taken in a trial of the OX40 agonist ivuxolimab. Receptors were obtained from an adult with an advanced solid tumor such as melanoma, head and neck, liver or kidney cancer.

The CDR3 reads CASSAHQLNYGYTF. CDR3 DNA: TGTGCCAGCAGCGCCCACCAATTAAACTATGGCTACACCTTC. This chain links TRBV9 with TRBJ1-2; D is undetermined. Germline V lookup: CDR1 SGDLS, CDR2 YYNGEE. CDR3 length: 14 amino acids. The germline V and J ends were trimmed by 3 bases and 2 bases, with 11 bases remaining between them.

This chain joins TRBV7-2 and TRBJ2-5; no clear D. Germline assignment: CDR1 SGHTA and CDR2 FQGNSA. Trimming took 4 bases from V and 8 from J, leaving 11 bases between them. This CDR3 contains 12 residues. CDR3 coding DNA: TGTGCCAGCAGCTGGGTTGGTAGCACCCAGTACTTC. This codes for CASSWVGSTQYF.

The V call is TRBV10-3, the J call TRBJ2-6, with TRBD1 matching 7 bases. This CDR3 contains 16 residues. The V gene end was trimmed by 5 bases and the J gene end by 1 base; junction bases not matched to a gene: 5. Germline V gene lookup returns CDR1 ENHRY and CDR2 SYGVKD. CDR3 coding DNA: TGTGCCATCAGTACAGGGGTATCGTCTGGGGCCAACGTCCTGACTTTC. Its translation is CAISTGVSSGANVLTF.

V usage is TRBV19 and J usage is TRBJ2-7, with 12 positions matching TRBD2. Unmatched junction bases numbered 12, after V lost 2 bases and J lost 7 bases. This CDR3 is built from 17 residues. Germline CDR1 LNHDA, CDR2 SQIVND (reference sequence). The DNA of the CDR3 is TGTGCCAGTAGTATATCCCCCTCGACTAGCGGGAGTCGGGAGCAGTACTTC. Its protein product is CASSISPSTSGSREQYF.

This chain connects TRBV16 to TRBJ1-3; D unresolved. Germline assignment: CDR1 KGHSY and CDR2 FQNENV. The CDR3 loop spans 14 amino acids. V lost 0 bases, J lost 4 bases, and 7 bases lay in between. The CDR3 here is CASSQSILGNTIYF. The CDR3 nucleotides are TGTGCCAGCAGCCAATCGATTCTGGGAAACACCATATATTTT.

This chain links TRBV5-4 with TRBJ1-1; TRBD1 might be the D (5 bases). Germline lookup yields CDR1 SGHNT and CDR2 YYREEE (reference sequence). V lost 2 bases, J lost 4 bases, and 18 bases lay in between. The length of the CDR3 is 16 residues. The CDR3 here is CASSLGRRGRSTEAFF. The DNA of the CDR3 is TGTGCCAGCAGCTTAGGTCGGCGGGGGAGAAGCACTGAAGCTTTCTTT.

The V and J genes are TRBV5-1 and TRBJ2-3; possible D gene TRBD2, 6 bases. CDR1 SGHRS and CDR2 YFSETQ come from the germline V gene. V lost 0 bases and J 5 bases, leaving 13 bases between the germline ends. The length of the CDR3 is 15 residues. CDR3 in amino acids: CASSLARRAGDTQYF. CDR3 DNA sequence: TGCGCCAGCAGCTTGGCTAGGAGGGCTGGAGATACGCAGTATTTT.

The chain recombines TRBV9 with TRBJ2-1, with 11 bases lining up with TRBD2. Looked up from germline, CDR1 is SGDLS and CDR2 is YYNGEE. Trimming at V came to 1 base and at J to 4 bases, leaving 10 bases not matched to a gene. The CDR3 has 18 amino acids. As DNA, the CDR3 is TGTGCCAGCAGCGTACGTCGTGGGGGACTAGCGGTTTACAATGAGCAGTTCTTC. Protein sequence: CASSVRRGGLAVYNEQFF.

This clone was seen just once. The genes are TRBV7-9 and TRBJ1-5, with 8 bases matching TRBD1. Germline V gene data show CDR1 as SEHNR and CDR2 as FQNEAQ (reference sequence). The CDR3 is 17 residues long. Losses at the gene ends were 6 bases for V and 0 bases for J; bases not matched to a gene: 10. As DNA, the CDR3 is TGTGCCAGCAGGTATCCGGGACAGGTCCTTAGCAATCAGCCCCAGCATTTT. Its protein is CASRYPGQVLSNQPQHF.

The V call is TRBV19, the J call TRBJ2-1, with D unclear. The germline CDR1 and CDR2 sequences are LNHDA and SQIVND (reference sequence). This CDR3 is 15 amino acids long. The V gene lost 1 base and the J gene lost 1 base, with 8 bases spanning the gap. The CDR3 loop reads CASSIVALSYNEQFF. In DNA, the CDR3 is TGTGCCAGTAGTATAGTTGCGTTATCCTACAATGAGCAGTTCTTC.

The chain has TRBV6-6 and TRBJ2-7; unclear D gene. The CDR3 totals 13 residues. Per germline, CDR1 MNHNY and CDR2 SVGAGI (reference sequence). V was pared by 5 bases and J by 3 bases, with 11 bases between. DNA for the CDR3: TGTGCCAGCAGTCCCTCACACCTCTACGAGCAGTACTTC. It translates to CASSPSHLYEQYF.

This rearrangement joins TRBV5-1 to TRBJ2-3, with 11 bases aligning to TRBD2. CDR1 is SGHRS and CDR2 is YFSETQ in the germline V gene. V shed 0 bases and J 6 bases; nucleotides not matched to a gene: 3. The CDR3 runs to 15 residues. CDR3 sequence reads: CASSLERLAGDTQYF. The CDR3 coding sequence is TGCGCCAGCAGCTTGGAGCGACTAGCGGGGGATACGCAGTATTTT.

The V and J genes are TRBV7-8 and TRBJ1-2; D remains unclear. Per the germline V gene, CDR1 is SGHVS and CDR2 is FQNEAQ. V was shortened by 0 bases and J by 2 bases, with 7 bases between the two germline ends. There are 14 residues in the CDR3. The CDR3 region has the DNA TGTGCCAGCAGCTTAGCCGCGGAGAACTATGGCTACACCTTC. Its translation: CASSLAAENYGYTF.

CDR3 sequence reads: CASSLSGSYGYTF. The CDR3 DNA follows: TGTGCCAGCAGCTTGAGTGGGAGCTATGGCTACACCTTC. This sequence joins TRBV5-6 and TRBJ1-2; D remains ambiguous. Trimming stripped 1 base from V and 4 bases from J, with 8 bases between. This CDR3 region has 13 residues. Germline-derived CDR1 and CDR2 are SGHDT and YYEEEE.

J is TRBJ2-2 and V is TRBV5-1; 8 bases align to TRBD2. Losses at the gene ends were 0 bases for V and 5 bases for J; bases not matched to a gene: 3. The CDR3 totals 15 residues. Germline CDR1 and CDR2: SGHRS and YFSETQ. The DNA of the CDR3 is TGCGCCAGCAGCTTGGAGTTAGCGGGGACCGGGGAGCTGTTTTTT. This encodes CASSLELAGTGELFF.

Only a few counts were recorded for this clone. The chain carries TRBV7-2 and TRBJ1-1, with TRBD1 matching 9 bases. Losses at the gene ends were 3 bases for V and 1 base for J; bases not matched to a gene: 12. Germline V gene lookup returns CDR1 SGHTA and CDR2 FQGNSA. CDR3 length equals 18 residues. In DNA form, the CDR3 reads TGTGCCAGCAGCTTCCGGGGACAGGGAACGGGCAGGAACACTGAAGCTTTCTTT. It encodes CASSFRGQGTGRNTEAFF.

The chain uses TRBV5-6 and TRBJ2-7; TRBD1 is a possible D gene (6 bases). Germline-derived CDR1 and CDR2 are SGHDT and YYEEEE. This CDR3 spans 15 amino acids. V lost 0 bases and J lost 3, with 13 bases in between. The chain's CDR3 is CASSLGTGKSYEQYF. CDR3 sequence (DNA): TGTGCCAGCAGCTTGGGAACAGGGAAAAGCTACGAGCAGTACTTC.

V and J are TRBV9 and TRBJ2-2; D gene unclear. V was trimmed by 5 bases and J by 4 bases, leaving 12 bases between them. Germline values: CDR1 SGDLS, CDR2 YYNGEE. The CDR3 contains 14 residues. The CDR3 DNA reads as TGTGCCAGCAGACGTAGCCCGTTCACCGGGGAGCTGTTTTTT. Its translation: CASRRSPFTGELFF.